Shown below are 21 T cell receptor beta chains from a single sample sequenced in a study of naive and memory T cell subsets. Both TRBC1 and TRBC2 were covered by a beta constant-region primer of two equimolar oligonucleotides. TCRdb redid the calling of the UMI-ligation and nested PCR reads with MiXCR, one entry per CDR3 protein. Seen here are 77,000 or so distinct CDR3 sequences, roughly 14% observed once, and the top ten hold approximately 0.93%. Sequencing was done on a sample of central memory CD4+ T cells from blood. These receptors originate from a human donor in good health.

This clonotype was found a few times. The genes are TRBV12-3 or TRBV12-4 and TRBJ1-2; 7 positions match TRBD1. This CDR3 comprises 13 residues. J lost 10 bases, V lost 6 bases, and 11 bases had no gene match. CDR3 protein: CASSPLDRVDYTF. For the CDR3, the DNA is TGTGCCAGCAGCCCTCTCGACAGGGTGGACTACACCTTC.

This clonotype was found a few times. Written as DNA, the CDR3 is TGTGCCAGCAGCTGGACAGGGGGCCAAAATCAGCCCCAGCATTTT. Translated: CASSWTGGQNQPQHF. The genes are TRBV6-2 or TRBV6-3 and TRBJ1-5; 11 positions agree with TRBD1. Germline V gene sequence: CDR1 MNHEY, CDR2 SVGEGT. V shed 6 bases and J 4 bases; nucleotides not matched to a gene: 5. CDR3 length equals 15 residues.

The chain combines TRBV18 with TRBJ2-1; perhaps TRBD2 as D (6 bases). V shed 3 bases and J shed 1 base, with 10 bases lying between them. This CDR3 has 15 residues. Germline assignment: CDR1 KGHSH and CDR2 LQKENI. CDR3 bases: TGTGCCAGCTCACCCGCGGGGCGATCCTACAATGAGCAGTTCTTC. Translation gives CASSPAGRSYNEQFF. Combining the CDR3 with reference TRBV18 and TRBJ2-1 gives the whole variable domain NAGVMQNPRHLVRRRGQEARLRCSPMKGHSHVYWYRQLPEEGLKFMVYLQKENIIDESGMPKERFSAEFPKEGPSILRIQQVVRGDSAAYFCASSPAGRSYNEQFFGPGTRLTVL.

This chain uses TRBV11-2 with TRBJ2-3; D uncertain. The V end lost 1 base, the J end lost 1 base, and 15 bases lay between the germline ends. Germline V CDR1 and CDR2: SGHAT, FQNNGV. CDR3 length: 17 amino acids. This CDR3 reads CASSLVYPRMGTDTQYF. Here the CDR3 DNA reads TGTGCCAGCAGCTTAGTATATCCCCGGATGGGCACAGATACGCAGTATTTT.

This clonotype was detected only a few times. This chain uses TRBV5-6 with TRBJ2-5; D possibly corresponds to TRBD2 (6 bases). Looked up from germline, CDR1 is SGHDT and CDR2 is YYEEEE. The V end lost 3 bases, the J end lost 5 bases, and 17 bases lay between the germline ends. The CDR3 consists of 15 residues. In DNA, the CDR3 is TGTGCCAGCAGCTGGGCCGGGACTTACGGGGAGACCCAGTACTTC. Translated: CASSWAGTYGETQYF.

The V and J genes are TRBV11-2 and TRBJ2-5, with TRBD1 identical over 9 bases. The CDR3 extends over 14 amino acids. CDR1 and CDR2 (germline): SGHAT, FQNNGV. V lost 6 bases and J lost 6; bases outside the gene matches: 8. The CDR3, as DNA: TGTGCCAGCAGTCAATACAGGGGGCAGCAGACCCAGTACTTC. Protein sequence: CASSQYRGQQTQYF. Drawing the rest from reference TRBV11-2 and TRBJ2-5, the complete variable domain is EAGVAQSPRYKIIEKRQSVAFWCNPISGHATLYWYQQILGQGPKLLIQFQNNGVVDDSQLPKDRFSAERLKGVDSTLKIQPAKLEDSAVYLCASSQYRGQQTQYFGPGTRLLVL.

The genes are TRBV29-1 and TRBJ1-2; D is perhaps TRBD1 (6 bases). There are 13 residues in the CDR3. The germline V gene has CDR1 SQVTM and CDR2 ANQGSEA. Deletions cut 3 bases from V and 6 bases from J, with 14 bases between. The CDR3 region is CSVDRGLKDGYTF. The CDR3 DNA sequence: TGCAGCGTTGACAGGGGCTTAAAGGATGGCTACACCTTC.

The CDR3 loop is CASSVSGIGSYEQYF. The CDR3 nucleotides read TGCGCCAGCAGCGTTAGCGGGATAGGGTCCTACGAGCAGTACTTC. The rearrangement links TRBV5-1 to TRBJ2-7; 8 bases line up with TRBD2. V lost 4 bases to trimming and J lost 1 base; unmatched junction nucleotides: 7. There are 15 residues in the CDR3. Germline lookup yields CDR1 SGHRS and CDR2 YFSETQ. The full variable domain, in which reference TRBV5-1 and TRBJ2-7 provide the parts outside the CDR3, is KAGVTQTPRYLIKTRGQQVTLSCSPISGHRSVSWYQQTPGQGLQFLFEYFSETQRNKGNFPGRFSGRQFSNSRSEMNVSTLELGDSALYLCASSVSGIGSYEQYFGPGTRLTVT.

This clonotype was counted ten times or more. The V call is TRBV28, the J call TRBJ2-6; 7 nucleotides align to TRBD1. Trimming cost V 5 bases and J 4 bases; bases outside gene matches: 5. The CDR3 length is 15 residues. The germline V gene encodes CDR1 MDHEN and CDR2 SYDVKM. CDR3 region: CASSQQGWGANVLTF. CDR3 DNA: TGTGCCAGCAGTCAACAGGGGTGGGGGGCCAACGTCCTGACTTTC. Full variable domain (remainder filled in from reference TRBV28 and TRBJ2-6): DVKVTQSSRYLVKRTGEKVFLECVQDMDHENMFWYRQDPGLGLRLIYFSYDVKMKEKGDIPEGYSVSREKKERFSLILESASTNQTSMYLCASSQQGWGANVLTFGAGSRLTVL.

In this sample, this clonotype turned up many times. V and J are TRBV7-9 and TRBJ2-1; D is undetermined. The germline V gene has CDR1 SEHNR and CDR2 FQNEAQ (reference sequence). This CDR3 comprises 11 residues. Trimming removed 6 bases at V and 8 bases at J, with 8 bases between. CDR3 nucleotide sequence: TGTGCCAGCAGAACCTGGGATGAGCAGTTCTTC. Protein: CASRTWDEQFF.

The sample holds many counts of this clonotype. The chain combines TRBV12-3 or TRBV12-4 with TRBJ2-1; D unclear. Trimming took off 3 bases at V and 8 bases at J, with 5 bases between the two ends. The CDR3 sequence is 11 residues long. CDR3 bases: TGTGCCAGCAGTTTGGTCTATGAGCAGTTCTTC. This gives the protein CASSLVYEQFF.

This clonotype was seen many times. CDR3 nucleotide sequence: TGCGCCAGCAGCGCGACCGACTTCCTCCAAGAGACCCAGTACTTC. Translating it yields CASSATDFLQETQYF. The chain combines TRBV5-1 with TRBJ2-5; no reliable D call. Germline CDR1 SGHRS, CDR2 YFSETQ. The ends were cut back, 4 bases at V and 1 base at J, with 14 bases in the middle. The length of the CDR3 is 15 residues.

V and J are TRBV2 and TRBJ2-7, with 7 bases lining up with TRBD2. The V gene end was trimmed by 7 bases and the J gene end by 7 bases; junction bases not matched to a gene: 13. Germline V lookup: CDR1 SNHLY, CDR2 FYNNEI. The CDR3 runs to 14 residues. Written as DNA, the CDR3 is TGTGCCAGCAAATCTCTAGCGGCCCTGAAGGAGCAGTACTTC. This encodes CASKSLAALKEQYF.

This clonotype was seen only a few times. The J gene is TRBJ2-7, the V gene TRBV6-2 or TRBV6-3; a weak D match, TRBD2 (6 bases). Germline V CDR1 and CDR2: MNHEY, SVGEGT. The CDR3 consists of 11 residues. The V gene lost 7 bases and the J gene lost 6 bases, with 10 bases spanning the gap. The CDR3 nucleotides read TGTGCCAGCACCAACGGGGGCGAGCAGTACTTC. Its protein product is CASTNGGEQYF.

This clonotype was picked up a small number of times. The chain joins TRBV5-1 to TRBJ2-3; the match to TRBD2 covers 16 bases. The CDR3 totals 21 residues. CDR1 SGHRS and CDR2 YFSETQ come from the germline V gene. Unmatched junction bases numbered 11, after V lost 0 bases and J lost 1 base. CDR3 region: CASSLEIPGLAGGPGTDTQYF. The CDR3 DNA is TGCGCCAGCAGCTTGGAGATTCCGGGACTAGCGGGAGGGCCGGGCACAGATACGCAGTATTTT.

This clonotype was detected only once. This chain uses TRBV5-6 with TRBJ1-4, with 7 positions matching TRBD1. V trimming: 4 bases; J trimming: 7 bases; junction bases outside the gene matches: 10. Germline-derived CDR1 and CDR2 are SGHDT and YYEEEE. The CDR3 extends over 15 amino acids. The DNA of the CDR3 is TGTGCCAGCAGCAGGAGGTCAGGGGGTGGTGAAAAACTGTTTTTT. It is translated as CASSRRSGGGEKLFF.

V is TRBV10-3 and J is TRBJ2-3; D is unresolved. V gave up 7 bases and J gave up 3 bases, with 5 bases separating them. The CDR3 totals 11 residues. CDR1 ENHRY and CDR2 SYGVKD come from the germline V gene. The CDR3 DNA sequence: TGTGCCATCAAGGTAACAGATACGCAGTATTTT. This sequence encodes CAIKVTDTQYF.

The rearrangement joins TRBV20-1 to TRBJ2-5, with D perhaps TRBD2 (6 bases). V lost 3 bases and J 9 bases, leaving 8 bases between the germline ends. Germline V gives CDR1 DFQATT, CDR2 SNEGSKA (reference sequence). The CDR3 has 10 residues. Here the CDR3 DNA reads TGCAGTGCTAGTCGGGAGTCCCAGTACTTC. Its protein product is CSASRESQYF.

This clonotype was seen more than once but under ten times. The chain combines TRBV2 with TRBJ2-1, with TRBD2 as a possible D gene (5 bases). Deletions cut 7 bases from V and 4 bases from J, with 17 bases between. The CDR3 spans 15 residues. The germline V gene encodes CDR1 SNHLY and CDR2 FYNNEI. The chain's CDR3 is CASKGGERRYNEQFF. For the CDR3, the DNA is TGTGCCAGCAAGGGTGGCGAGCGGCGTTACAATGAGCAGTTCTTC. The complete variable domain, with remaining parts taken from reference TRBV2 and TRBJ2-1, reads EPEVTQTPSHQVTQMGQEVILRCVPISNHLYFYWYRQILGQKVEFLVSFYNNEISEKSEIFDDQFSVERPDGSNFTLKIRSTKLEDSAMYFCASKGGERRYNEQFFGPGTRLTVL.

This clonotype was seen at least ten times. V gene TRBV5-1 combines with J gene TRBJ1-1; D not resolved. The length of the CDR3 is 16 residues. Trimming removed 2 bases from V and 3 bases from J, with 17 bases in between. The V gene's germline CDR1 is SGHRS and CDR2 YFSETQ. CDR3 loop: CASSFNPGSPYTEAFF. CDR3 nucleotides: TGCGCCAGCAGCTTTAATCCCGGATCCCCCTACACTGAAGCTTTCTTT.

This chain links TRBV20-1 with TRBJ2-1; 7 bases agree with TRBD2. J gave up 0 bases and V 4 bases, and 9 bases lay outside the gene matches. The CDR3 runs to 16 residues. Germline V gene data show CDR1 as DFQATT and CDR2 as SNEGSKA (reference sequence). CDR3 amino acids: CSATPSGMGSYNEQFF. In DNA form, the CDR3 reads TGCAGTGCTACCCCAAGCGGGATGGGCTCCTACAATGAGCAGTTCTTC.